These 27 T cell receptor beta chains were all obtained from the same sample, sequenced in a study of blood T cell repertoires in COVID-19. Generated by immunoSEQ multiplex PCR, the TCRdb table keeps only in-frame clones and is missing some. The sample contains over 150,000 clones, 75% to 85% of which appear only once. The sample was PBMCs or T cells enriched from blood (not recorded which). Receptors originate from a man aged 40-49 years who had recovered from COVID-19.

The CDR3 nucleotides read TGTGCCAGCAGCCCCCGAGGAGAGGGATCGACAGATACGCAGTATTTT. It codes for CASSPRGEGSTDTQYF. This sequence joins TRBV13 and TRBJ2-3; a possible D gene is TRBD2 (5 bases). V was pared by 5 bases and J by 3 bases, with 18 bases between. This CDR3 is 16 amino acids long. Per the germline V gene, CDR1 is PRHDT and CDR2 is FYEKMQ (reference sequence).

The V gene is TRBV5-1, the J gene TRBJ2-3; tentative D call: TRBD1 (6 bases). The CDR3 is 16 amino acids. V lost 4 bases and J 3 bases, leaving 18 bases between the germline ends. Germline V gives CDR1 SGHRS, CDR2 YFSETQ. CDR3 protein: CASSLGTFRSTDTQYF. The CDR3 DNA reads as TGCGCCAGCAGCCTGGGGACATTTCGTAGTACAGATACGCAGTATTTT.

The chain couples TRBV5-5 to TRBJ1-6; 7 bases are shared with TRBD1. V lost 1 base, J lost 4 bases, and 2 bases stayed unmatched. The CDR3 sequence is 15 residues long. Germline V CDR1 and CDR2: SGHKS, YYEKEE (reference sequence). The CDR3 nucleotides read TGTGCCAGCAGCTTGACGGGACAGTATAATTCACCCCTCCACTTT. Protein: CASSLTGQYNSPLHF. The variable domain in full, with the rest retrieved from reference TRBV5-5 and TRBJ1-6, is DAGVTQSPTHLIKTRGQQVTLRCSPISGHKSVSWYQQVLGQGPQFIFQYYEKEERGRGNFPDRFSARQFPNYSSELNVNALLLGDSALYLCASSLTGQYNSPLHFGNGTRLTVT.

The chain links TRBV6-2 or TRBV6-3 to TRBJ2-7; the match to TRBD1 covers 7 bases. The V segment lost 6 bases and the J segment 5 bases; nucleotides outside the gene matches: 13. Germline V lookup: CDR1 MNHEY, CDR2 SVGEGT. CDR3 length: 15 amino acids. The CDR3 sequence: CASSPQGTSRDEQYV. CDR3 nucleotides: TGTGCCAGCAGCCCACAGGGGACGTCCAGGGACGAGCAGTACGTC.

The chain recombines TRBV25-1 with TRBJ2-5, with a weak D call TRBD2 (6 bases). CDR3 length: 16 residues. Germline loops: CDR1 MGHDK, CDR2 SYGVNS. The germline V and J ends were trimmed by 1 base and 0 bases, with 12 bases remaining between them. CDR3 nucleotide sequence: TGTGCCAGCAGTGAATTGGAGGGACTGTACCAAGAGACCCAGTACTTC. This gives the protein CASSELEGLYQETQYF.

This clone has just a few counts. The chain has TRBV29-1 and TRBJ2-2; 9 nucleotides align to TRBD1. The V and J ends lost 8 bases and 7 bases, in that order; junction bases with no gene match: 8. The CDR3 length is 13 residues. Germline loops: CDR1 SQVTM, CDR2 ANQGSEA. CDR3 region: CSSRTGDIGELFF. Here the CDR3 DNA reads TGCAGCTCACGGACAGGGGATATCGGGGAGCTGTTTTTT.

The J gene is TRBJ1-4, the V gene TRBV2; D not certain. Germline V gene data show CDR1 as SNHLY and CDR2 as FYNNEI. This CDR3 comprises 11 residues. The V gene lost 4 bases and the J gene lost 8 bases, with 5 bases spanning the gap. CDR3 DNA sequence: TGTGCCAGCAGTGTTGAGGAAAAACTGTTTTTT. Amino acids: CASSVEEKLFF.

The chain links TRBV27 to TRBJ2-3, with 9 bases that match TRBD1. Per the germline V gene, CDR1 is MNHEY and CDR2 is SMNVEV (reference sequence). The V gene end was trimmed by 1 base and the J gene end by 1 base; junction bases not matched to a gene: 9. The CDR3 contains 18 residues. Here the CDR3 DNA reads TGTGCCAGCAGTTTATACCCTACCGGGACAGGGCGCACAGATACGCAGTATTTT. It translates to CASSLYPTGTGRTDTQYF.

This sequence joins TRBV12-5 and TRBJ1-1, with TRBD1 matching 7 bases. The germline CDR1 and CDR2 sequences are LGHNT and FRNRAP. CDR3 size: 15 residues. V was pared by 3 bases and J by 4 bases, with 8 bases of the junction left unmatched. In DNA, the CDR3 is TGTGCTAGTGGTTTAGTACAGGGGACTGGCACTGAAGCTTTCTTT. Protein product: CASGLVQGTGTEAFF.

The V gene is TRBV2, the J gene TRBJ1-1; D might be TRBD1 (5 bases). V lost 4 bases and J 1 base, leaving 10 bases between the germline ends. Per germline, CDR1 SNHLY and CDR2 FYNNEI. The CDR3 has 14 amino acids. For the CDR3, the DNA is TGTGCCAGCAGTGGGACAACCCAGAACACTGAAGCTTTCTTT. Amino acid sequence: CASSGTTQNTEAFF.

V gene TRBV7-2 combines with J gene TRBJ1-1; 8 nucleotides line up with TRBD1. Germline assignment: CDR1 SGHTA and CDR2 FQGNSA. This CDR3 comprises 13 residues. V shed 4 bases, J shed 8 bases, and the junction held 6 bases outside the gene matches. The CDR3 loop is CASSYNRGAEAFF. The CDR3 DNA follows: TGTGCCAGCAGCTACAACAGGGGGGCGGAAGCTTTCTTT.

The CDR3 is CASSEIHGRGRIGYTF. The CDR3 DNA reads as TGTGCCAGCAGTGAAATTCACGGCAGGGGGCGAATCGGCTACACCTTC. The J gene is TRBJ1-2, the V gene TRBV2; 8 bases match TRBD1. CDR1 is SNHLY and CDR2 is FYNNEI in the germline V gene. V was clipped by 2 bases and J by 8 bases; unmatched bases: 13. The CDR3 length is 16 residues.

This clone was detected only once. This chain links TRBV9 with TRBJ1-1; tentative D call: TRBD1 (5 bases). The V gene's germline CDR1 is SGDLS and CDR2 YYNGEE. The length of the CDR3 is 15 residues. Trimming took 2 bases from V and 1 from J, leaving 12 bases between them. In nucleotides, the CDR3 is TGTGCCAGCAGCGTTCACCGGGGGGGGAACACTGAAGCTTTCTTT. The encoded protein is CASSVHRGGNTEAFF.

This clone has only a few counts. V gene TRBV29-1 combines with J gene TRBJ1-1; D is uncertain. Germline CDR1 SQVTM, CDR2 ANQGSEA. The V end lost 7 bases, the J end lost 4 bases, and 16 bases lay between the germline ends. CDR3 length: 13 residues. This chain's CDR3 is CSAAGPRGTEAFF. DNA of the CDR3: TGCAGCGCGGCAGGTCCGCGGGGCACTGAAGCTTTCTTT.

This clone has only a few counts. The V call is TRBV5-4, the J call TRBJ2-7; 15 bases are shared with TRBD2. From germline, CDR1 is SGHNT and CDR2 YYREEE (reference sequence). The CDR3 totals 16 residues. The V gene end was trimmed by 2 bases and the J gene end by 4 bases; junction bases not matched to a gene: 4. This CDR3 is CASSLGGLAGGYEQYF. CDR3 nucleotides: TGTGCCAGCAGCTTAGGAGGACTAGCGGGAGGGTACGAGCAGTACTTC.

This chain uses TRBV12-5 with TRBJ2-1; D might be TRBD2 (6 bases). The CDR3 is 16 residues long. Looked up from germline, CDR1 is LGHNT and CDR2 is FRNRAP. V shed 7 bases and J shed 0 bases, with 16 bases lying between them. CDR3 bases: TGTGCTAGTGCCATGCGGCTGGGGGGCTCCTACAATGAGCAGTTCTTC. Translation gives CASAMRLGGSYNEQFF.

In its sample, this clone was seen many times. The chain is built from TRBV5-1 and TRBJ2-2; 9 bases match TRBD2. V lost 0 bases to trimming and J lost 4 bases; unmatched junction nucleotides: 1. Germline-derived CDR1 and CDR2 are SGHRS and YFSETQ. The length of the CDR3 is 15 residues. CDR3 protein: CASSLALAGTGELFF. The CDR3, as DNA: TGCGCCAGCAGCTTGGCACTAGCGGGCACCGGGGAGCTGTTTTTT.

V and J are TRBV4-2 and TRBJ1-1, with 10 bases matching TRBD1. J gave up 8 bases and V 3 bases, and 0 bases lay outside the gene matches. CDR1 LGHNA and CDR2 YNFKEQ come from the germline V gene. The CDR3 loop spans 12 amino acids. CDR3 coding DNA: TGTGCCAGCAGCCAGGACAGGGGGGAAGCTTTCTTT. It translates to CASSQDRGEAFF.

This clone was picked up one time. The V gene is TRBV2, the J gene TRBJ1-1, with D possibly matching TRBD1 (5 bases). Germline CDR1 reads SNHLY; CDR2 reads FYNNEI. V was pared by 7 bases and J by 1 base, with 10 bases between. There are 13 residues in the CDR3. The CDR3 region is CASKNQGNTEAFF. The CDR3 nucleotides read TGTGCCAGCAAGAATCAGGGGAACACTGAAGCTTTCTTT.

The rearrangement uses TRBV4-1 and TRBJ1-1, with D tentatively TRBD1 (6 bases). There are 15 residues in the CDR3. Per the germline V gene, CDR1 is MGHRA and CDR2 is YSYEKL. V was pared by 1 base and J by 1 base, with 10 bases between. This CDR3 reads CASSQADRTNTEAFF. The CDR3 DNA is TGCGCCAGCAGCCAAGCAGACAGGACGAACACTGAAGCTTTCTTT.

The rearrangement links TRBV4-3 to TRBJ2-4; no definite D call. This CDR3 has 12 amino acids. Looked up from germline, CDR1 is LGHNA and CDR2 is YSLEER. V dropped 6 bases and J dropped 8 bases, with 11 bases sitting between them. The CDR3 loop is CASSENRDIQYF. The CDR3 nucleotides read TGCGCCAGCAGTGAAAACCGGGACATTCAGTACTTC.

The chain uses TRBV5-1 and TRBJ1-1; D remains unclear. Looked up from germline, CDR1 is SGHRS and CDR2 is YFSETQ. There are 14 residues in the CDR3. With 0 bases removed from V and 4 bases from J, the gap between germline ends came to 10 bases. As DNA, the CDR3 is TGCGCCAGCAGCTTGGAGTCTGGGAGCACTGAAGCTTTCTTT. This codes for CASSLESGSTEAFF.

This clone was counted between two and nine times. The rearrangement uses TRBV9 and TRBJ1-2; D gene ambiguous. Trimming removed 4 bases from V and 7 bases from J, with 11 bases in between. The CDR3 is 12 amino acids. CDR1 is SGDLS, CDR2 YYNGEE, per germline. The CDR3 region is CASSTGRVGYTF. The CDR3 coding sequence is TGTGCCAGCAGCACGGGGAGGGTTGGCTACACCTTC.

The chain couples TRBV5-6 to TRBJ1-1; weak D call: TRBD1 (6 bases). This CDR3 is built from 15 residues. The ends were cut back, 0 bases at V and 3 bases at J, with 12 bases in the middle. CDR1 is SGHDT and CDR2 is YYEEEE in the germline V gene. The CDR3 sequence is CASSLGGQIYTEAFF. The CDR3 DNA is TGTGCCAGCAGCTTGGGTGGACAGATCTACACTGAAGCTTTCTTT.

The CDR3: CASSHGDRQNSPLHF. DNA for the CDR3: TGTGCCAGCAGCCATGGGGACAGACAGAATTCACCCCTCCACTTT. The chain is built from TRBV7-2 and TRBJ1-6; 7 nucleotides match TRBD1. CDR3 length: 15 residues. Germline V gene lookup returns CDR1 SGHTA and CDR2 FQGNSA. The V and J ends lost 5 bases and 7 bases, in that order; junction bases with no gene match: 8.

This chain connects TRBV7-6 to TRBJ1-3; 8 nucleotides line up with TRBD1. The germline gives CDR1 SGHVS, CDR2 FNYEAQ. The CDR3 has 18 residues. Trimming removed 4 bases from V and 0 bases from J; junction bases left unmatched: 11. In DNA form, the CDR3 reads TGTGCCAGCAGCTCGCGAGGGGGGACAGGCTTCTCTGGAAACACCATATATTTT. This gives the protein CASSSRGGTGFSGNTIYF. Full variable domain (rest looked up from reference TRBV7-6 and TRBJ1-3): GAGVSQSPRYKVTKRGQDVALRCDPISGHVSLYWYRQALGQGPEFLTYFNYEAQQDKSGLPNDRFSAERPEGSISTLTIQRTEQRDSAMYRCASSSRGGTGFSGNTIYFGEGSWLTVV.

The chain carries TRBV28 and TRBJ2-3, with TRBD1 as a possible D gene (6 bases). Trimming cost V 4 bases and J 4 bases, with 18 bases left between them. Germline values: CDR1 MDHEN, CDR2 SYDVKM. The CDR3 runs to 16 residues. The CDR3 DNA sequence: TGTGCCAGCAGTTCCTCGGGACACCCGAGCCCAGATACGCAGTATTTT. As protein: CASSSSGHPSPDTQYF.